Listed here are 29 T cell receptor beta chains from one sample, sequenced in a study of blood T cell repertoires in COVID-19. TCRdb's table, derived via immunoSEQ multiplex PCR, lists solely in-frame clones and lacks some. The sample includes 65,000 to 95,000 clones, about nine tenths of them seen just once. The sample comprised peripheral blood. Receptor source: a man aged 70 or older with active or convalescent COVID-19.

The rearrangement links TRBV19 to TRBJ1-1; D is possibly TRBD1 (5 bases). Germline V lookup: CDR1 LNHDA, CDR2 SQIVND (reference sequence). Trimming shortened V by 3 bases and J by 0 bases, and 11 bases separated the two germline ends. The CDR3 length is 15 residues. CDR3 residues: CASSIGGSVNTEAFF. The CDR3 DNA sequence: TGTGCCAGTAGTATTGGGGGGTCGGTGAACACTGAAGCTTTCTTT.

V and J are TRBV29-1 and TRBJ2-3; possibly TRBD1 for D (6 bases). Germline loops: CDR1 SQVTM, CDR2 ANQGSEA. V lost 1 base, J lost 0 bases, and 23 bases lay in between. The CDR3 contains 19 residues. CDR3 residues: CSVEGLGGRTSASTDTQYF. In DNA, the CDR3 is TGCAGCGTTGAAGGCCTTGGGGGCCGCACGAGTGCTAGCACAGATACGCAGTATTTT.

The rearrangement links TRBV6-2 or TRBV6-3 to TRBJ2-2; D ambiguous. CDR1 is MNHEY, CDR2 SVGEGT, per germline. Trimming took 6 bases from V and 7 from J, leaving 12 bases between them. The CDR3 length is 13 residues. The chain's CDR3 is CASRYPSGGELFF. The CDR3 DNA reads TGTGCCAGCAGGTACCCGAGTGGCGGGGAGCTGTTTTTT.

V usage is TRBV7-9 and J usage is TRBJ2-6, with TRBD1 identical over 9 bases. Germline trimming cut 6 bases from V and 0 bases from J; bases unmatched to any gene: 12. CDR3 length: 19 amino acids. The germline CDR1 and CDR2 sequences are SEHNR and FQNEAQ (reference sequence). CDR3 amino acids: CASRSPGDRADSGANVLTF. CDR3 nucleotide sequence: TGTGCCAGCAGATCCCCGGGGGACAGGGCTGACTCTGGGGCCAACGTCCTGACTTTC.

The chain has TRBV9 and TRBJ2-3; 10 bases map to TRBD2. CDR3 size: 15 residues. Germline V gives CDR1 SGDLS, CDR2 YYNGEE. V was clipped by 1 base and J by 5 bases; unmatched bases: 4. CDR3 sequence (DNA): TGTGCCAGCAGCGTACAAGCGGGGGGGTTAGATACGCAGTATTTT. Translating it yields CASSVQAGGLDTQYF.

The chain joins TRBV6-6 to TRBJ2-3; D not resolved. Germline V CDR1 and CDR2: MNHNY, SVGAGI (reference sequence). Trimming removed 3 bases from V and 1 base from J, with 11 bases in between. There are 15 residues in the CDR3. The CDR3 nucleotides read TGTGCCAGCAGTTATCTGTTTACTGGCACAGATACGCAGTATTTT. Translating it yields CASSYLFTGTDTQYF.

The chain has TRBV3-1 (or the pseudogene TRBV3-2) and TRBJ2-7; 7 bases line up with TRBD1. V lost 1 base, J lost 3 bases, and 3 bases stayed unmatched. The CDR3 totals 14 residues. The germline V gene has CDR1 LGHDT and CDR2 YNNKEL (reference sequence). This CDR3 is CASSQVAGGYEQYF. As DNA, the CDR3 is TGTGCCAGCAGCCAAGTGGCAGGGGGCTACGAGCAGTACTTC.

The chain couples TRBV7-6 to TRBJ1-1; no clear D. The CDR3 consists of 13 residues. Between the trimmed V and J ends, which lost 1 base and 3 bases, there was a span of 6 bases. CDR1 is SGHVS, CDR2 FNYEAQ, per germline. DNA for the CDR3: TGTGCCAGCAGCTTAGGTCGGTACACTGAAGCTTTCTTT. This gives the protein CASSLGRYTEAFF.

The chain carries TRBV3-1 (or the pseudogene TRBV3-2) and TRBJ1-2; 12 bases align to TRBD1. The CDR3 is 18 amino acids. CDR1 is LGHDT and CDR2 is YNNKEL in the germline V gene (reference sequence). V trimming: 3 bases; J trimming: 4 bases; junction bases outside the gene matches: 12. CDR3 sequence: CASSHFPGTGGWGYGYTF. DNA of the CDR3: TGTGCCAGCAGCCACTTTCCCGGGACAGGGGGCTGGGGCTATGGCTACACCTTC.

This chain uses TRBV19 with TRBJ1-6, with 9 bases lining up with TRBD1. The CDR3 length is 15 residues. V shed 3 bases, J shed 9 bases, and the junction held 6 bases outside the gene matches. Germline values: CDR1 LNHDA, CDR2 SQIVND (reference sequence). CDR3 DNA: TGTGCCAGTAGTATCTCCACAGGGGGCGTTTCACCCCTCCACTTT. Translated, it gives CASSISTGGVSPLHF.

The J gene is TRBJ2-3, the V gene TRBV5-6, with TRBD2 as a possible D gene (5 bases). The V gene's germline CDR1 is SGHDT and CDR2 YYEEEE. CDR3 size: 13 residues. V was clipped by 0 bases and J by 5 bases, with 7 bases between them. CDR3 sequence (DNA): TGTGCCAGCAGCTTGGAGGCGGGAGATACGCAGTATTTT. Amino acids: CASSLEAGDTQYF.

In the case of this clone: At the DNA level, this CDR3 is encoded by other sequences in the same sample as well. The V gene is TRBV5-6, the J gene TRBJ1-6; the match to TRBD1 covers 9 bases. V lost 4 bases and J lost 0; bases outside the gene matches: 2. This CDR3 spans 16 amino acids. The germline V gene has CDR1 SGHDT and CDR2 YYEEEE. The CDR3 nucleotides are TGTGCCAGCAGCCTGGGACAGGGCTCCTATAATTCACCCCTCCACTTT. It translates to CASSLGQGSYNSPLHF.

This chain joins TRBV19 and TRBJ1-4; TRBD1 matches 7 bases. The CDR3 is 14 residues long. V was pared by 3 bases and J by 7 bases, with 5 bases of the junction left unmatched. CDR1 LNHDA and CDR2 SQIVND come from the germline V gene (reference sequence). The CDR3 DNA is TGTGCCAGTAGTATCGACACAGGGGTTGAAAAACTGTTTTTT. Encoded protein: CASSIDTGVEKLFF.

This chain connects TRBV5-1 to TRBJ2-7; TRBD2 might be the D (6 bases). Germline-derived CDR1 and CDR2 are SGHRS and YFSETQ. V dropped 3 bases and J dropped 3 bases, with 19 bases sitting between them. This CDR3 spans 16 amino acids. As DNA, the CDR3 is TGCGCCAGCAGCTCTGGAGGGGTTGCAGGGAGCTACGAGCAGTACTTC. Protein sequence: CASSSGGVAGSYEQYF.

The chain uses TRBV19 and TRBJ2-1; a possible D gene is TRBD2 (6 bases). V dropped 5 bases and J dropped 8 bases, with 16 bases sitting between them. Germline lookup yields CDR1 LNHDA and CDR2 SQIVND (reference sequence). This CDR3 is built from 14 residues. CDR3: CASSLRASGDEQFF. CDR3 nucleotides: TGTGCCAGTAGTCTGCGCGCGTCGGGAGATGAGCAGTTCTTC.

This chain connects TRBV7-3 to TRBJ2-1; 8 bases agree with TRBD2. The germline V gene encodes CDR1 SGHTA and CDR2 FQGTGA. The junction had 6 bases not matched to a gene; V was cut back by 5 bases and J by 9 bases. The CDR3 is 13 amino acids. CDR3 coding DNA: TGTGCCAGCAGCCTAAGCGGGGGTGTTGAGCAGTTCTTC. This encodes CASSLSGGVEQFF.

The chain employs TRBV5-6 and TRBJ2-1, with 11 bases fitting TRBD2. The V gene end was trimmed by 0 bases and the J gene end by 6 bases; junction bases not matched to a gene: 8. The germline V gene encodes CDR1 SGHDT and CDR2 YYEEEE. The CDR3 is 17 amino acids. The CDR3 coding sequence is TGTGCCAGCAGCTTGGTTAGCGGGGGGGCCGTCGGCAATGAGCAGTTCTTC. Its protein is CASSLVSGGAVGNEQFF.

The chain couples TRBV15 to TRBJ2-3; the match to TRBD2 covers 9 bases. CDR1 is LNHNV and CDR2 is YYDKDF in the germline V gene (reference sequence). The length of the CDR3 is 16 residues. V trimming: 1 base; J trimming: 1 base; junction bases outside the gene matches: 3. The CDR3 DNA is TGTGCCACCAGCAGAGGCTCTAGCGGGGGCACAGATACGCAGTATTTT. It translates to CATSRGSSGGTDTQYF.

CDR3 protein: CSVEDWDREWYNEQFF. DNA for the CDR3: TGCAGCGTTGAAGATTGGGACAGGGAGTGGTACAATGAGCAGTTCTTC. The gene calls are TRBV29-1 and TRBJ2-1, with 9 bases aligning to TRBD1. Germline V CDR1 and CDR2: SQVTM, ANQGSEA. V was clipped by 0 bases and J by 4 bases; unmatched bases: 7. This CDR3 has 16 residues.

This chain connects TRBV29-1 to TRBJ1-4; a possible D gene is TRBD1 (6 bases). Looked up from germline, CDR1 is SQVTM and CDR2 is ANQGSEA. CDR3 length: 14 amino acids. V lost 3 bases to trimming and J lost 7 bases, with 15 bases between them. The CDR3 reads CSVDRLQGGEKLFF. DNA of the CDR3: TGCAGCGTTGATAGACTACAGGGTGGTGAAAAACTGTTTTTT.

The chain's CDR3 is CASSVTGTSGGAGYNEQFF. The CDR3 DNA reads as TGTGCCAGCAGCGTAACCGGGACTAGCGGGGGGGCCGGATACAATGAGCAGTTCTTC. The chain uses TRBV9 and TRBJ2-1, with 16 bases lining up with TRBD2. V was pared by 1 base and J by 4 bases, with 8 bases of the junction left unmatched. Per the germline V gene, CDR1 is SGDLS and CDR2 is YYNGEE. CDR3 size: 19 residues.

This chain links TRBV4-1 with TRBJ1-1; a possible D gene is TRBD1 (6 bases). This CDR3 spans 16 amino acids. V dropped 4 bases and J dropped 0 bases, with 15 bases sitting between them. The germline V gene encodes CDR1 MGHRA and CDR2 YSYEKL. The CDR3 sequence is CASSPQGGGMNTEAFF. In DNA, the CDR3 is TGCGCCAGCAGCCCCCAGGGAGGGGGAATGAACACTGAAGCTTTCTTT.

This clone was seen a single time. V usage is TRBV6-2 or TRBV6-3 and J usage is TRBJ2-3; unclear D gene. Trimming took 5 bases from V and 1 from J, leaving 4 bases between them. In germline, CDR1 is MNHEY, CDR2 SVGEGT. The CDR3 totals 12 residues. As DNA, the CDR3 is TGTGCCAGCAGTCCCGGCACAGATACGCAGTATTTT. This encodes CASSPGTDTQYF.

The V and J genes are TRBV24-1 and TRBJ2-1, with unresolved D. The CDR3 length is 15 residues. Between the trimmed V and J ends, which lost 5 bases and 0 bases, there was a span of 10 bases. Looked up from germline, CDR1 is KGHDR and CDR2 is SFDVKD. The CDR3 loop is CATSGVSSSYNEQFF. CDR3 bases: TGTGCCACCAGTGGAGTCTCAAGCTCCTACAATGAGCAGTTCTTC.

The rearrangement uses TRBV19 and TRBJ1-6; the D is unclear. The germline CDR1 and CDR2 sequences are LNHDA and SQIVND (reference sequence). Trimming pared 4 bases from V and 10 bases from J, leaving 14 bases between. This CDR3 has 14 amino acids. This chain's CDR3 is CASSTLASPSPLHF. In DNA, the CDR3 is TGTGCCAGTAGTACCTTGGCATCACCCTCACCCCTCCACTTT.

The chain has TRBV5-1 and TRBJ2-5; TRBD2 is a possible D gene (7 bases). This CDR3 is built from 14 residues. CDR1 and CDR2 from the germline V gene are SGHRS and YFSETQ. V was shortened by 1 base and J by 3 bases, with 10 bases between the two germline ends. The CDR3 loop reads CASSLTGTKETQYF. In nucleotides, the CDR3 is TGCGCCAGCAGCTTGACAGGGACTAAAGAGACCCAGTACTTC.

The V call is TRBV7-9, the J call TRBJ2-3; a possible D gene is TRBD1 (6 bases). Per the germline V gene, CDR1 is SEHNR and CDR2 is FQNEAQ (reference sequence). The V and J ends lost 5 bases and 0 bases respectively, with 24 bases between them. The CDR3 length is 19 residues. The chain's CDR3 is CASSIKNKQGSSSTDTQYF. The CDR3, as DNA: TGTGCCAGCAGCATAAAAAATAAACAGGGATCCTCTAGCACAGATACGCAGTATTTT.

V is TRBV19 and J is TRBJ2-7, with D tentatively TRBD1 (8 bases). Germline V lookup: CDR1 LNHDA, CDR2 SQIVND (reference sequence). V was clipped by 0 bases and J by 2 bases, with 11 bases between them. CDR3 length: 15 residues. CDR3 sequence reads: CASSIEQGGTYEQYF. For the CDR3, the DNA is TGTGCCAGTAGTATAGAACAGGGGGGGACCTACGAGCAGTACTTC. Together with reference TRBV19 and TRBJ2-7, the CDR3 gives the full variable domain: DGGITQSPKYLFRKEGQNVTLSCEQNLNHDAMYWYRQDPGQGLRLIYYSQIVNDFQKGDIAEGYSVSREKKESFPLTVTSAQKNPTAFYLCASSIEQGGTYEQYFGPGTRLTVT.

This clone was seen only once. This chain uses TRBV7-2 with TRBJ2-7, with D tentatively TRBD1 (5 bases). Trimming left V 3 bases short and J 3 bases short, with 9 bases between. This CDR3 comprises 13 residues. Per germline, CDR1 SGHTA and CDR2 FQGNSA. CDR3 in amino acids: CASSLGPYYEQYF. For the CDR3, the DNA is TGTGCCAGCAGCTTGGGGCCCTACTACGAGCAGTACTTC.